This T cell receptor (beta chain) is drawn from a study of T-cell reconstitution after alpha-beta-depleted transplantation in children. Per the germline V gene, CDR1 is MNHEY and CDR2 is SMNVEV (reference sequence). The CDR3 totals 12 residues. The V end lost 6 bases, the J end lost 9 bases, and 14 bases lay between the germline ends. Construction of the TCRbeta library involved unique molecular identifiers. Via MiXCR, TCRdb re-called the PCR reads, giving one row per CDR3 protein. The sample consists of over 550,000 distinct CDR3 sequences, about 10% of them appearing once. The chain has TRBV27 and TRBJ2-5; D is undetermined. Sequencing was performed on PBMCs from the stem cell graft donor, taken from the stem cell graft. The receptor was derived from a human donor who donated a stem cell graft to a child with acute myeloid leukemia. In nucleotides, the CDR3 is TGTGCCAGCAGGACGACCCTAGGGTCCCAGTACTTC. Protein product: CASRTTLGSQYF.